There are many counts of the clone carrying this T cell receptor (beta chain). Its antigen is undetermined. A library of TCRbeta sequences, prepared with unique molecular identifiers, was generated. TCRdb re-analysed the PCR reads in MiXCR, keeping a single row per CDR3 protein. This table holds about 290,000 distinct CDR3 sequences, about 7.3% found once. The CDR3 loop spans 15 amino acids. With V trimmed by 1 base and J by 7 bases, 7 bases remained unmatched. The sample comes from a study of T-cell reconstitution after alpha-beta-depleted transplantation in children. Study conclusions and caveats: Day-60 TCRbeta diversity that was high in some patients was derived from surviving recipient T cells and thymic progenitors. A year had passed since transplant, and T-cell counts and diversity by then came mostly from newly produced T cells.

The clonotype comes from a female patient aged 2-9 years who had a stem cell transplant for Fanconi anemia, so the T cells may come from the graft donor. This rearrangement joins TRBV12-3 or TRBV12-4 to TRBJ1-5; 7 bases match TRBD1. Sequences were derived from peripheral blood, sampled 360 days after TCRalphabeta/CD19-depleted stem cell transplant. CDR3 DNA sequence: TGTGCCAGCAGTTTAGGTACAGGGGATCGACAGCCCCAGCATTTT. Protein sequence: CASSLGTGDRQPQHF.